The clone carrying this T cell receptor (beta chain) was seen only a few times. Its cognate antigen is unknown. The record originates from a study of a mutant IDH1 vaccine in newly diagnosed glioma. Study-level background: Treatment recipients were approximately 60% male and about 40% female, and their mean age was around 40 years. Beforehand, treatment had been radiotherapy, temozolomide, or both; the majority received both. Whole-study findings and limits: The study observed vaccine-induced immune responses in 85% to 95% of patients.

Assay used: immunoSEQ multiplex PCR; TCRdb lists only in-frame clones, some missing. There are approximately 100,000 clones in the sample; 85% to 90% occur only once, and under 0.65% lies in the top ten. The V gene lost 3 bases and the J gene lost 4 bases, with 9 bases spanning the gap. The CDR3 covers 14 residues. Germline CDR1 is LGHNA and CDR2 is YNFKEQ. Regarding time point: baseline, week 1 (first vaccination visit). The sample's treatment: pre-vaccination baseline after standard-of-care therapy. The V gene is TRBV4-2, the J gene TRBJ1-4; D remains unclear. This sequence originates from a woman in her forties or fifties with glioma. Sequencing was performed on PBMCs, taken from a glioma patient treated with radiotherapy, temozolomide or both. The CDR3 nucleotides read TGTGCCAGCAGCCAGAGGGCCCTTAATGAAAAACTGTTTTTT. This codes for CASSQRALNEKLFF.